A selection of T cell receptor beta chains follows, all from one sample in a study of blood T cells in healthy people across ages. In TCRdb, the 5' RACE reads were re-called with MiXCR into one record per CDR3 protein. The sample has 1.5 million to 2 million distinct CDR3 sequences; around 35% are singletons. The specimen sequenced was blood. Source of these receptors: a woman in her twenties or thirties in good health. CDR3s include the opening cysteine and the closing phenylalanine or tryptophan. The D gene is left open where the match is weak. Size is omitted from some rows. Given values are once, few, many or a class for expanded clones.

d_gene	v_gene	abundance	j_gene	CDR3aa	CDR3nt
NA	TRBV10-1	NA	TRBJ2-7	CASNCRSYEQYF	TGCGCCAGCAACTGCCGCTCCTACGAGCAGTACTTC
NA	TRBV28	few	TRBJ2-1	CASRPRREYNEQFF	TGTGCCAGCAGGCCCCGGAGGGAGTACAATGAGCAGTTCTTC
TRBD2	TRBV20-1	NA	TRBJ2-5	CSARRERGVGYQEAQYF	TGCAGTGCCAGACGGGAGCGGGGGGTAGGGTACCAAGAGGCCCAGTACTTC
NA	TRBV27	few	TRBJ2-7	CASGSVAYSYEQYF	TGTGCCAGCGGTAGTGTGGCCTACTCCTACGAGCAGTACTTC
NA	TRBV20-1	few	TRBJ2-7	CSASSRPSYEQYF	TGCAGTGCTAGTTCCAGGCCGTCCTACGAGCAGTACTTC
NA	TRBV20-1	NA	TRBJ2-3	CSARERTGKTTDTQYF	TGCAGTGCTAGAGAGAGGACGGGAAAAACCACAGATACGCAGTATTTT
NA	TRBV28	NA	TRBJ2-7	CASSAGSNEQYF	TGTGCCAGCAGCGCCGGGTCCAACGAGCAGTACTTC
TRBD2	TRBV28	NA	TRBJ2-7	CASSLGLALGYEQYF	TGTGCCAGCAGTCTAGGACTAGCTCTGGGCTACGAGCAGTACTTC
NA	TRBV30	once	TRBJ1-2	CALIQGRGRNYGYTF	TGTGCCTTGATCCAGGGACGCGGCAGAAACTATGGCTACACCTTC
TRBD1	TRBV12-3/TRBV12-4	few	TRBJ1-2	CASTPGQGLDGYTF	TGTGCCAGCACCCCTGGACAGGGACTCGATGGCTACACCTTC
NA	TRBV4-1	NA	TRBJ2-1	CASSQEPMYLRSEQFF	TGCGCCAGCAGCCAAGAACCTATGTATCTTAGGAGTGAGCAGTTCTTC
NA	TRBV29-1	few	TRBJ1-1	CSISPQGLSTEAFF	TGCAGCATAAGCCCCCAGGGTTTGAGCACTGAAGCTTTCTTT
NA	TRBV10-3	NA	TRBJ2-7	CAISETFRSSYEQYF	TGTGCCATCAGTGAGACGTTCAGGAGCTCCTACGAGCAGTACTTC
NA	TRBV5-1	NA	TRBJ2-5	CASSLRTDNYQETQYF	TGCGCCAGCAGCTTGAGGACAGACAATTACCAAGAGACCCAGTACTTC
TRBD2	TRBV11-2	few	TRBJ2-3	CASSLAPVLAGPHADTQYF	TGTGCCAGCAGCTTAGCCCCGGTTTTAGCGGGGCCCCACGCAGATACGCAGTATTTT
TRBD1	TRBV4-1	few	TRBJ2-5	CASSLSGTGIWETQYF	TGCGCCAGCAGCCTGTCCGGGACAGGGATATGGGAGACCCAGTACTTC
TRBD1	TRBV30	few	TRBJ2-5	CACRGTGSYQETQYF	TGTGCCTGCCGAGGGACAGGGTCTTACCAAGAGACCCAGTACTTC
NA	TRBV10-3	NA	TRBJ2-3	CAISDGLAATGTQYF	TGTGCCATCAGTGACGGGTTAGCGGCCACAGGTACGCAGTATTTT
TRBD1	TRBV28	NA	TRBJ2-1	CASSWTGTAFDEQFF	TGTGCCAGCAGTTGGACCGGGACAGCCTTCGATGAGCAGTTCTTC
TRBD2	TRBV7-3	few	TRBJ2-2	CASSPGLVSGELFF	TGTGCCAGCAGCCCAGGACTAGTTTCCGGGGAGCTGTTTTTT
TRBD1	TRBV29-1	NA	TRBJ1-2	CSVEGEDRGFYGYTF	TGCAGCGTTGAAGGGGAGGACAGGGGGTTTTATGGCTACACCTTC
TRBD2	TRBV24-1	once	TRBJ2-3	CATSSGTSDTDTQYF	TGTGCCACCAGCTCCGGGACTAGCGACACAGATACGCAGTATTTT
TRBD1	TRBV4-2	NA	TRBJ2-2	CASSPVPGQGAIANTGELFF	TGTGCCAGCAGCCCAGTTCCTGGACAGGGGGCAATCGCGAACACCGGGGAGCTGTTTTTT
NA	TRBV27	few	TRBJ1-4	CASSLSTVGEKLFF	TGTGCCAGCAGTTTATCGACGGTTGGTGAAAAACTGTTTTTT